Listed here are 9 T cell receptor beta chains from one sample, sequenced in a study of blood T cell repertoires in COVID-19. The protocol was immunoSEQ multiplex PCR, while the TCRdb copy is restricted to in-frame clones and leaves out a portion. Altogether fewer than 300,000 clones are present, roughly four fifths being singletons, with the ten largest covering about 5%. Sequencing was done on a sample of PBMCs or T cells enriched from blood (not recorded which). These receptors all stem from a man aged 35 to 55 who had been exposed to COVID-19.

This clone came up a few times. The rearrangement links TRBV13 to TRBJ2-6; D is possibly TRBD1 (6 bases). V dropped 1 base and J dropped 2 bases, with 9 bases sitting between them. CDR1 and CDR2 from the germline V gene are PRHDT and FYEKMQ (reference sequence). This CDR3 region has 16 residues. DNA for the CDR3: TGTGCCAGCAGCTTAGATACAGGGACTGGGGCCAACGTCCTGACTTTC. Translation gives CASSLDTGTGANVLTF.

On this clone: The identical CDR3 is also encoded by other nucleotide sequences in the sample. The genes are TRBV6-4 and TRBJ2-1, with D unresolved. The germline V gene encodes CDR1 MRHNA and CDR2 SNTAGT. The CDR3 runs to 13 residues. V lost 3 bases, J lost 1 base, and 4 bases lay in between. This CDR3 reads CASSERSYNEQFF. The CDR3 DNA sequence: TGTGCCAGCAGTGAGCGGTCCTACAATGAGCAGTTCTTC.

The chain employs TRBV5-1 and TRBJ1-6; 9 bases are a match to TRBD1. The CDR3 spans 15 residues. Germline CDR1 is SGHRS and CDR2 is YFSETQ. V trimming: 2 bases; J trimming: 10 bases; junction bases outside the gene matches: 7. CDR3 loop: CASSFGTGSGSPLHF. The CDR3 bases are TGCGCCAGCAGCTTCGGGACAGGGTCGGGATCACCCCTCCACTTT.

The V and J genes are TRBV13 and TRBJ1-4; D ambiguous. Germline V gives CDR1 PRHDT, CDR2 FYEKMQ (reference sequence). Deletions cut 5 bases from V and 4 bases from J, with 11 bases between. The CDR3 loop spans 14 amino acids. The CDR3 protein is CASSPTGNNEKLFF. CDR3 in DNA: TGTGCCAGCAGCCCGACGGGTAATAATGAAAAACTGTTTTTT.

This chain links TRBV6-4 with TRBJ2-2; TRBD1 matches at 12 bases. V shed 5 bases, J shed 7 bases, and the junction held 11 bases outside the gene matches. This CDR3 has 17 amino acids. The V gene's germline CDR1 is MRHNA and CDR2 SNTAGT. CDR3 DNA: TGTGCCAGCAGTCGAACCCCGGGACAGGGGGCGGGCGGGGAGCTGTTTTTT. This codes for CASSRTPGQGAGGELFF.

The V call is TRBV29-1, the J call TRBJ1-4, with a tentative D call TRBD1 (5 bases). This CDR3 has 14 amino acids. V was clipped by 7 bases and J by 3 bases, with 15 bases between them. Germline V gene lookup returns CDR1 SQVTM and CDR2 ANQGSEA. The CDR3 DNA is TGCAGCGCGGGGACGGAGTCATCTAATGAAAAACTGTTTTTT. Protein sequence: CSAGTESSNEKLFF.

The chain employs TRBV14 and TRBJ2-1; 9 bases fit TRBD2. CDR1 is SGHDN, CDR2 FVKESK, per germline. This CDR3 spans 16 amino acids. After removal of 4 bases from V and 8 bases from J, the junction contained 12 bases not matched to a gene. The CDR3: CASSRVAGEGLYEQFF. CDR3 DNA: TGTGCCAGCAGCCGAGTAGCGGGAGAGGGCCTCTATGAGCAGTTCTTC.

DNA for the CDR3: TGCGCCAGCAGCTTGGTACAAGACACCGGGGAGCTGTTTTTT. Residues: CASSLVQDTGELFF. J is TRBJ2-2 and V is TRBV5-1; D remains unclear. The V end was cut by 0 bases, the J end by 3 bases, with 6 bases between. This CDR3 contains 14 residues. Germline V gives CDR1 SGHRS, CDR2 YFSETQ.

V gene TRBV7-5 combines with J gene TRBJ2-5; TRBD1, the D gene given by the table, was not confirmed from the DNA. TRBV7-5 is a listed pseudogene. The CDR3 contains 14 residues. CDR3: CARDGQDETETQYF. For the CDR3, the DNA is TGTGCCAGAGACGGACAGGACGAGACGGAGACCCAGTACTTC.